The 11 T cell receptor beta chains in this list originate from one sample, sequenced in a study of cytomegalovirus exposure and HLA in healthy donors. Method: immunoSEQ multiplex PCR; TCRdb's copy keeps in-frame clones and lacks some. Among some 130,000 clones listed, 89% were seen once. The material sequenced was PBMCs. These TCRs come from a young woman in good health and CMV-seronegative.

Only a few counts were recorded for this clone. This sequence joins TRBV9 and TRBJ1-1; 7 nucleotides align to TRBD1. This CDR3 comprises 13 residues. With V trimmed by 3 bases and J by 5 bases, 4 bases remained unmatched. Germline V CDR1 and CDR2: SGDLS, YYNGEE. CDR3 region: CASSAQGDTEAFF. In nucleotides, the CDR3 is TGTGCCAGCAGCGCCCAGGGGGATACTGAAGCTTTCTTT.

The rearrangement links TRBV6-4 to TRBJ1-2; D gene unclear. The CDR3 totals 15 residues. Germline loops: CDR1 MRHNA, CDR2 SNTAGT. V lost 2 bases, J lost 4 bases, and 14 bases lay in between. The CDR3 here is CASSDGPSGIYGYTF. Written as DNA, the CDR3 is TGTGCCAGCAGTGACGGCCCCAGCGGGATCTATGGCTACACCTTC.

The chain carries TRBV5-1 and TRBJ2-2; 7 nucleotides match TRBD2. V lost 3 bases to trimming and J lost 5 bases; unmatched junction nucleotides: 7. Germline CDR1 and CDR2: SGHRS and YFSETQ. This CDR3 region has 15 residues. CDR3 in DNA: TGCGCCAGCAGCTCGTTAGCGGGTGAAACCGGGGAGCTGTTTTTT. Protein sequence: CASSSLAGETGELFF. The whole variable domain, remainder taken from reference TRBV5-1 and TRBJ2-2, is KAGVTQTPRYLIKTRGQQVTLSCSPISGHRSVSWYQQTPGQGLQFLFEYFSETQRNKGNFPGRFSGRQFSNSRSEMNVSTLELGDSALYLCASSSLAGETGELFFGEGSRLTVL.

The genes are TRBV27 and TRBJ1-1, with 7 positions matching TRBD1. CDR3 length: 13 amino acids. The germline gives CDR1 MNHEY, CDR2 SMNVEV (reference sequence). The J segment lost 9 bases and the V segment lost 4 bases, leaving 8 bases of the junction unmatched. The CDR3 sequence: CASSSLGTDKAFF. In DNA form, the CDR3 reads TGTGCCAGCAGTTCCCTAGGGACAGACAAAGCTTTCTTT.

This rearrangement joins TRBV6-5 to TRBJ2-5; tentative D call: TRBD2 (5 bases). The V gene's germline CDR1 is MNHEY and CDR2 SVGAGI. V dropped 2 bases and J dropped 4 bases, with 17 bases sitting between them. This CDR3 has 16 residues. As DNA, the CDR3 is TGTGCCAGCAGTTACGTGGGTGCTTCTCGGGGAGAGACCCAGTACTTC. Encoded protein: CASSYVGASRGETQYF.

This clone occurred a few times. This rearrangement joins TRBV29-1 to TRBJ2-7; 11 positions match TRBD1. The V gene end was trimmed by 6 bases and the J gene end by 3 bases; junction bases not matched to a gene: 7. Germline CDR1 reads SQVTM; CDR2 reads ANQGSEA. The CDR3 extends over 14 amino acids. The CDR3 here is CSVSTGTGGYEQYF. Written as DNA, the CDR3 is TGCAGCGTATCCACCGGGACAGGGGGCTACGAGCAGTACTTC.

This clone was seen only a few times. The chain recombines TRBV7-9 with TRBJ1-5, with a weak D call TRBD1 (6 bases). Germline CDR1 and CDR2: SEHNR and FQNEAQ (reference sequence). V lost 3 bases and J 4 bases, leaving 10 bases between the germline ends. This CDR3 spans 14 amino acids. The CDR3 sequence is CASSLTGENQPQHF. The CDR3 DNA reads TGTGCCAGCAGCTTGACAGGAGAGAATCAGCCCCAGCATTTT.

There are a few counts of this clone. The chain has TRBV7-2 and TRBJ1-1; 9 nucleotides match TRBD1. V lost 1 base, J lost 7 bases, and 13 bases stayed unmatched. Looked up from germline, CDR1 is SGHTA and CDR2 is FQGNSA. The CDR3 has 17 residues. The DNA of the CDR3 is TGTGCCAGCAGCTTAGTTTTTCGGACAGGGGTCGATGTTGAAGCTTTCTTT. Its translation: CASSLVFRTGVDVEAFF.

The rearrangement uses TRBV5-1 and TRBJ2-2, with 9 bases matching TRBD1. V dropped 0 bases and J dropped 4; count of bases not matched to a gene: 1. The CDR3 runs to 15 residues. Germline CDR1 SGHRS, CDR2 YFSETQ. The CDR3 loop is CASSLGDRATGELFF. The CDR3 DNA follows: TGCGCCAGCAGCTTGGGGGACAGGGCCACCGGGGAGCTGTTTTTT.

V is TRBV7-2 and J is TRBJ2-1; 7 nucleotides match TRBD2. Germline CDR1 SGHTA, CDR2 FQGNSA. This CDR3 contains 14 residues. With 5 bases clipped from V and 10 bases from J, the junction kept 11 bases outside the gene matches. The CDR3 sequence: CASSPGLPTLEQFF. CDR3 bases: TGTGCCAGCAGCCCGGGACTACCTACTCTAGAGCAGTTCTTC.

The chain recombines TRBV9 with TRBJ2-5; 8 bases are shared with TRBD2. This CDR3 has 16 amino acids. With 0 bases clipped from V and 10 bases from J, the junction kept 14 bases outside the gene matches. Germline CDR1 is SGDLS and CDR2 is YYNGEE. The DNA for the CDR3 is TGTGCCAGCAGCGTAGGCTCCGGGGGGGGCCTGCCGGGCCAGTACTTC. Its protein product is CASSVGSGGGLPGQYF. Looking up the rest from reference TRBV9 and TRBJ2-5 gives the full variable domain: DSGVTQTPKHLITATGQRVTLRCSPRSGDLSVYWYQQSLDQGLQFLIQYYNGEERAKGNILERFSAQQFPDLHSELNLSSLELGDSALYFCASSVGSGGGLPGQYFGPGTRLLVL.